This TCR beta chain appears in the sequencing data of a study of shared clonotypes between healthy human individuals. Study-level information: Donors consisted of a couple of women and a few men between 18 and 49. Whole-study results and caveats: Naive subsets usually exceeded memory subsets in estimated richness. Sorted-subset sequencing, rarefaction showed, was incomplete despite large depth.

The data were produced by immunoSEQ multiplex PCR, yet TCRdb's version contains in-frame clones alone and is incomplete. The data hold hundreds of thousands of clones, with approximately 96% observed a single time. Worth noting for this clone: Its specificity is unknown.

CD45RO-negative, CCR7-positively selected cells formed the naive CD8 fraction, excluding terminally differentiated effector memory CD45RA+ cells. The CDR3 is 14 residues long. Germline V lookup: CDR1 SGHRS, CDR2 YFSETQ. V was cut by 1 base and J by 8 bases, with 12 bases left in between. The sequence was obtained from a young woman in good health. The genes are TRBV5-1 and TRBJ2-2; a weak D match, TRBD1 (5 bases). Sequenced material: naive CD8+ T cells sorted from blood. This CDR3 reads CASSLSGNEGELFF. The CDR3 DNA reads TGCGCCAGCAGCTTGTCAGGGAACGAGGGGGAGCTGTTTTTT.